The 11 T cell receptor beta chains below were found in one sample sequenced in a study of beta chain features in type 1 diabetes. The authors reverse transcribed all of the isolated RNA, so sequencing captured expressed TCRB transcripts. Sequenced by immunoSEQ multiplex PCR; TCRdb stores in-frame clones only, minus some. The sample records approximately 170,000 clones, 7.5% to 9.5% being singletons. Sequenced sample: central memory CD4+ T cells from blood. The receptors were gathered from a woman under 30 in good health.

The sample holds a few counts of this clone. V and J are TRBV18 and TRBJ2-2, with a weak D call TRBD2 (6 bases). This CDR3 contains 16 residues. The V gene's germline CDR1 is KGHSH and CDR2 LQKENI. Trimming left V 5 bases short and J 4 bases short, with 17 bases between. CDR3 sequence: CASSADSSGGTGELFF. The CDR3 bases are TGTGCCAGCTCAGCCGACAGTAGCGGTGGCACCGGGGAGCTGTTTTTT. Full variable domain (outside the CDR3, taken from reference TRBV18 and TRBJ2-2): NAGVMQNPRHLVRRRGQEARLRCSPMKGHSHVYWYRQLPEEGLKFMVYLQKENIIDESGMPKERFSAEFPKEGPSILRIQQVVRGDSAAYFCASSADSSGGTGELFFGEGSRLTVL.

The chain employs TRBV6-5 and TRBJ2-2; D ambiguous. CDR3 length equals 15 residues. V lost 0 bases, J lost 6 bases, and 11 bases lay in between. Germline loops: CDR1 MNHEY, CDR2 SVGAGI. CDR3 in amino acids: CASSYSTLDAGELFF. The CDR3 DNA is TGTGCCAGCAGTTACTCGACTCTTGACGCCGGGGAGCTGTTTTTT.

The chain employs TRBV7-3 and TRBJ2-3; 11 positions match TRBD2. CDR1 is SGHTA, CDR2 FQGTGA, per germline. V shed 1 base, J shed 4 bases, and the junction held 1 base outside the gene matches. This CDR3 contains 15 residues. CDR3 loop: CASSLKLAGADTQYF. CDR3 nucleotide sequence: TGTGCCAGCAGCTTAAAACTAGCGGGGGCAGATACGCAGTATTTT.

The CDR3 DNA is TGCGCCAGCAGCTTGACGTGGGACAGGGGGCACGAGCAGTACTTC. It is translated as CASSLTWDRGHEQYF. The chain combines TRBV5-1 with TRBJ2-7; 12 bases are shared with TRBD1. CDR3 length equals 15 residues. Trimming removed 1 base from V and 5 bases from J; junction bases left unmatched: 4. Germline V gene lookup returns CDR1 SGHRS and CDR2 YFSETQ. The entire variable domain, with the rest obtained from reference TRBV5-1 and TRBJ2-7, is as follows: KAGVTQTPRYLIKTRGQQVTLSCSPISGHRSVSWYQQTPGQGLQFLFEYFSETQRNKGNFPGRFSGRQFSNSRSEMNVSTLELGDSALYLCASSLTWDRGHEQYFGPGTRLTVT.

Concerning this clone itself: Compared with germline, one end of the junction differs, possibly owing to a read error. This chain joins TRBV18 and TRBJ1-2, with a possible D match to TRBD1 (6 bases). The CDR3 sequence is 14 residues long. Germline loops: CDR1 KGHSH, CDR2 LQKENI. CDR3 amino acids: CASSPPTGYYGYTF. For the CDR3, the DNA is TGTGCCAGCTCACCACCGACAGGTTACTACGGCTACACCTTC.

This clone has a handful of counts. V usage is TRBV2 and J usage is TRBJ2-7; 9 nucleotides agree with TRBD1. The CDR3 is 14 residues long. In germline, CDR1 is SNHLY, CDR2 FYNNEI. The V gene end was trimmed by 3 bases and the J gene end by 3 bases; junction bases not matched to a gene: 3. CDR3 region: CASSDGTGNYEQYF. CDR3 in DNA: TGTGCCAGCAGTGACGGGACAGGGAACTACGAGCAGTACTTC.

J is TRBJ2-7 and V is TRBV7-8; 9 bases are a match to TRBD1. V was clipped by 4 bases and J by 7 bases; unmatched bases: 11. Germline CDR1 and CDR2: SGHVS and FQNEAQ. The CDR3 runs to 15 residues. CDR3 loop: CASSSPGQGPREQYF. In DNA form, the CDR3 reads TGTGCCAGCAGCTCGCCGGGACAGGGTCCCCGTGAGCAGTACTTC.

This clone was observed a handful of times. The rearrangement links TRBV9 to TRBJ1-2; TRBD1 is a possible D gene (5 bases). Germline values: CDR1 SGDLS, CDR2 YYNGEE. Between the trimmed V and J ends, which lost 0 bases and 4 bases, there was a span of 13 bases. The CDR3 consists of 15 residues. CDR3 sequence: CASSVEGRGGYGYTF. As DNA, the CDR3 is TGTGCCAGCAGCGTAGAGGGGAGGGGCGGCTATGGCTACACCTTC.

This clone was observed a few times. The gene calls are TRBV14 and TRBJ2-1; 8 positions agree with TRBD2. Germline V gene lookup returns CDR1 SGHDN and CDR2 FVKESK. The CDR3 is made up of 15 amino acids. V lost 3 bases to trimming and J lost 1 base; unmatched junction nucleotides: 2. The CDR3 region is CASSQIAGSYNEQFF. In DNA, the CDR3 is TGTGCCAGCAGCCAGATAGCGGGGTCCTACAATGAGCAGTTCTTC.

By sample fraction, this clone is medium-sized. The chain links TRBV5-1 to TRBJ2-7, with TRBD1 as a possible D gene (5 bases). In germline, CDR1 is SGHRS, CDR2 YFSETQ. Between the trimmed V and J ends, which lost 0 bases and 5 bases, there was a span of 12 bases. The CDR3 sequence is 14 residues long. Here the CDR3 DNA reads TGCGCCAGCAGCTTGGATCAGGGAACCCACGAGCAGTACTTC. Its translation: CASSLDQGTHEQYF. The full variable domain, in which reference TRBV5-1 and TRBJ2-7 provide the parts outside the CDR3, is KAGVTQTPRYLIKTRGQQVTLSCSPISGHRSVSWYQQTPGQGLQFLFEYFSETQRNKGNFPGRFSGRQFSNSRSEMNVSTLELGDSALYLCASSLDQGTHEQYFGPGTRLTVT.

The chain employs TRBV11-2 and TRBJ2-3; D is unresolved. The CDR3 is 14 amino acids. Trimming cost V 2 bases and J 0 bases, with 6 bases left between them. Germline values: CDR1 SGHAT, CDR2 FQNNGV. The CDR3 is CASSLSPSTDTQYF. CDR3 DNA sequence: TGTGCCAGCAGCTTATCTCCTAGCACAGATACGCAGTATTTT.